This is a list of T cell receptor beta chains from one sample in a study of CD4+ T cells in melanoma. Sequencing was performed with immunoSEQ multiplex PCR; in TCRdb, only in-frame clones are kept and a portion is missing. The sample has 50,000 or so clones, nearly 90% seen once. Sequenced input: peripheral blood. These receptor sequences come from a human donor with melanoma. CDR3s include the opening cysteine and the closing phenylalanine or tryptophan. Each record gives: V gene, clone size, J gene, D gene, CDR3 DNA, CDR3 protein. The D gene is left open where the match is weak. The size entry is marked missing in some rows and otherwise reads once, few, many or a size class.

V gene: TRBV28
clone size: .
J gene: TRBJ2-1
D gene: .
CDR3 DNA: TGTGCCAGCACCACTTTACCCCGATCGAATGAGCAGTTCTTC
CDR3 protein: CASTTLPRSNEQFF

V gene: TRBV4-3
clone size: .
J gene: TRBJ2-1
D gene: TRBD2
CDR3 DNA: TGCGCCAGCAGCCGGGCGGGGGGGAGCTCCTACAATGAGCAGTTCTTC
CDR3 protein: CASSRAGGSSYNEQFF

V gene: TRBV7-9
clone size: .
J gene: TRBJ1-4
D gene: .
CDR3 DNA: TGTGCCAGCAGCTGGAGCCTAAATGAAAAACTGTTTTTT
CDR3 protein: CASSWSLNEKLFF

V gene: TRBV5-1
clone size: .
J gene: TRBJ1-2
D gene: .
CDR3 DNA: TGCGCCAGCAGCTTGGGGGGGGACTATGGCTACACCTTC
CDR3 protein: CASSLGGDYGYTF

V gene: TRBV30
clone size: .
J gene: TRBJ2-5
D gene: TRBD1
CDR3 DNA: TGTGCCTGGAGTGAGGGACAGGGGTTCCAAGAGACCCAGTACTTC
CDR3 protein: CAWSEGQGFQETQYF

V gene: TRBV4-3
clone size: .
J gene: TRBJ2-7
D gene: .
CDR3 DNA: TGCGCCAGCAGCCAATTAGTCCTCTCCTACGAGCAGTACTTC
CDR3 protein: CASSQLVLSYEQYF

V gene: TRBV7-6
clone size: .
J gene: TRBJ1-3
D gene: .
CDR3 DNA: TGTGCCAGCAGCTTAGAAGGTCGACCGAGGGGAAACACCATATATTTT
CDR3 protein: CASSLEGRPRGNTIYF

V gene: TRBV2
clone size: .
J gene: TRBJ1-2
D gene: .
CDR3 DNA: TGTGCCAGCAGTGAAGACAAGGGAGTTGGCTATGGCTACACCTTC
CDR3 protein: CASSEDKGVGYGYTF

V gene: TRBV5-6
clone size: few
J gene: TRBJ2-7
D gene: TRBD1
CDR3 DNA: TGTGCCAGCAGCTTCGGGACAGGGTTGTACTTC
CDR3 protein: CASSFGTGLYF

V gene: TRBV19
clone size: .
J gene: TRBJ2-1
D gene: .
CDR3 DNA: TGTGCCAGTAGTTTGGGGAGCTCCTACAATGAGCAGTTCTTC
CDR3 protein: CASSLGSSYNEQFF

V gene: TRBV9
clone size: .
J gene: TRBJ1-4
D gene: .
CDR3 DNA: TGTGCCAGCAGCGTTACCGGGACGGACAATGAAAAACCGTTTTTT
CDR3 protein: CASSVTGTDNEKPFF

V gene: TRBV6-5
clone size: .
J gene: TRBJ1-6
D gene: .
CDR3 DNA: TGTGCCAGCAGTATACAGCGAACCTATAATTCACCCCTCCACTTT
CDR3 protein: CASSIQRTYNSPLHF

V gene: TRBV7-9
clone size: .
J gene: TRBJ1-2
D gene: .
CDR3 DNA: TGTGCCAGCAGCTTAGAGGGCATTAACTATGGCTACACCTTC
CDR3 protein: CASSLEGINYGYTF

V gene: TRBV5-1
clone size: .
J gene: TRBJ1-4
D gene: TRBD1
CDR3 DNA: TGCGCCAGCAGCCCGGGACAGCATGAAAAACTGTTTTTT
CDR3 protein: CASSPGQHEKLFF

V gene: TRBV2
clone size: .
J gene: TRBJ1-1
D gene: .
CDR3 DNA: TGTGCCAGCAGTCCAACTTGGGGCCGTAGCACTGAAGCTTTCTTT
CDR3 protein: CASSPTWGRSTEAFF

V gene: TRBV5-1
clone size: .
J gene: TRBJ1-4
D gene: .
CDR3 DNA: TGCGCCAGCAGCTTGGACAGGGTAGGAGAAAAACTGTTTTTT
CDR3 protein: CASSLDRVGEKLFF

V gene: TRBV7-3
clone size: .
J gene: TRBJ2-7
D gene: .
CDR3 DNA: TGTGCCAGCAGCTTTTGGCCATACGAGCAGTACTTC
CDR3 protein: CASSFWPYEQYF

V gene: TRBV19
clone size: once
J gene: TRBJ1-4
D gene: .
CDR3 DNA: TGTGCCAGTAGTATGACTGGAAATGAAAAACTGTTTTTT
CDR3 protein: CASSMTGNEKLFF

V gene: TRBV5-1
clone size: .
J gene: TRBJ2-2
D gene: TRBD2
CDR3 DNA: TGCGCCAGCAGCTTGAGACTAGCGGACACCGGGGAGCTGTTTTTT
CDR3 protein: CASSLRLADTGELFF

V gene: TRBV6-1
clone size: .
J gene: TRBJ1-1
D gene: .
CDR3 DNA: TGTGCCCTAGTCGGGGGCTTGAACACTGAAGCTTTCTTT
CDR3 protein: CALVGGLNTEAFF

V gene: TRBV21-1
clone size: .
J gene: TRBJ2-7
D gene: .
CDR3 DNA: TGTGCCAGCAGCAAAGGATGGCCTAGCGGCCTCTACGAGCAGTACTTC
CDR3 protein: CASSKGWPSGLYEQYF

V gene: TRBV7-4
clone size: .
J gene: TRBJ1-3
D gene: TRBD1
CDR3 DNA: TGTGCCAGCAGCCCGGGGGACAGTCGTTCTGGAAACACCATATATTTT
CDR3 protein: CASSPGDSRSGNTIYF

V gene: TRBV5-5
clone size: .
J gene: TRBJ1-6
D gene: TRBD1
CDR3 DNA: TGTGCCAGCAGCCTCGGACAGGGCCAATCACCCCTCCACTTT
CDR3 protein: CASSLGQGQSPLHF

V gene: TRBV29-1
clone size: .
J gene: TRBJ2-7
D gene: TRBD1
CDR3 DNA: TGCAGCGGGGGACAGGCCCACGAGCAGTACTTC
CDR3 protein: CSGGQAHEQYF

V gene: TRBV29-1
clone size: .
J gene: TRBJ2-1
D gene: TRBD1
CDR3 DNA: TGCAGCGTTGAAGGAGGACAGGGGCTCTCCTACAATGAGCAGTTCTTC
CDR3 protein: CSVEGGQGLSYNEQFF

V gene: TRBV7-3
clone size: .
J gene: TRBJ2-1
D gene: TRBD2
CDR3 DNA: TGTGCCAGCAGCTGGGGACTAGCGGGCGTCAATGAGCAGTTCTTC
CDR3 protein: CASSWGLAGVNEQFF

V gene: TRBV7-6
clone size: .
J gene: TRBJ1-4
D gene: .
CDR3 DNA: TGTGCCAGCAGCTTAGTTGGCGAAAAACTGTTTTTT
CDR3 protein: CASSLVGEKLFF

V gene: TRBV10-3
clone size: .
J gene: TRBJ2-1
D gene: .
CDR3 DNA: TGTGCCATCAGTAGAGGGATGTTGCGTCGCAATGAGCAGTTCTTC
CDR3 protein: CAISRGMLRRNEQFF